This T cell receptor beta chain was retrieved from a study of blood T cell repertoires in COVID-19. The data were produced by immunoSEQ multiplex PCR, yet TCRdb's version contains in-frame clones alone and is incomplete. In the table there are 65,000 to 85,000 clones, more than 60% of which are singletons. Germline CDR1 reads MGHRA; CDR2 reads YSYEKL. V shed 0 bases and J shed 0 bases, with 9 bases lying between them. The CDR3 covers 16 residues. The source is a human donor in a cohort sampled during active COVID-19. Input material: peripheral blood. J is TRBJ2-1 and V is TRBV4-1, with D tentatively TRBD2 (5 bases). In DNA, the CDR3 is TGCGCCAGCAGCCAAGAAGAAGGAGGCTCCTACAATGAGCAGTTCTTC. It is translated as CASSQEEGGSYNEQFF.